This TCR beta chain was found in a study of OX40 agonist ivuxolimab in advanced cancers. About the study: Prior therapy, whether anti-PD-1, anti-PD-L1 or anti-CTLA-4, was allowed, and approximately 40% had some. Points from the study as a whole: At doses 0.1 to 3.0 mg/kg, CD4+ and CD8+ clones expanded.

To note about this clone: No antigen is known for it.

In germline, CDR1 is MNHEY, CDR2 SMNVEV (reference sequence). With 3 bases removed from V and 4 bases from J, the gap between germline ends came to 12 bases. The CDR3 extends over 14 amino acids. This table comes from immunoSEQ multiplex PCR, and its TCRdb copy is limited to in-frame clones, with some not included. Here the sample spans approximately 66,000 clones, over 75% being singletons. The V gene is TRBV27, the J gene TRBJ1-2; D might be TRBD1 (5 bases). The sequence came from an adult with an advanced solid tumor such as melanoma, head and neck, liver or kidney cancer. The source material was CD4+ or CD8+ T cells sorted from blood, sampled in a trial of the OX40 agonist ivuxolimab. CDR3 DNA sequence: TGTGCCAGCAGTTTGGGGCAGGGAACCTATGGCTACACCTTC. Its protein product is CASSLGQGTYGYTF.